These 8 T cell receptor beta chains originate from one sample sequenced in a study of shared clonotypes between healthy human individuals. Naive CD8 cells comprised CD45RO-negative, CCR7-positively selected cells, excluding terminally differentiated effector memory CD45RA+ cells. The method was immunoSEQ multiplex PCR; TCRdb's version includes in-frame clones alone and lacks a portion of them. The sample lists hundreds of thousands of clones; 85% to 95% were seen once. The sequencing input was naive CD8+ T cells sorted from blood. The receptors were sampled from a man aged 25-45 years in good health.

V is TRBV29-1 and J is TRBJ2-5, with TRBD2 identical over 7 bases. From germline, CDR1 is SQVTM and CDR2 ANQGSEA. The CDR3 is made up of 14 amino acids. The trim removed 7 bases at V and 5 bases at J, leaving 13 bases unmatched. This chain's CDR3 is CSGTARTSEETQYF. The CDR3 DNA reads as TGCAGCGGTACGGCCCGGACTAGTGAGGAGACCCAGTACTTC. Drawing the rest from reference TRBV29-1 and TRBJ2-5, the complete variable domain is SAVISQKPSRDICQRGTSLTIQCQVDSQVTMMFWYRQQPGQSLTLIATANQGSEATYESGFVIDKFPISRPNLTFSTLTVSNMSPEDSSIYLCSGTARTSEETQYFGPGTRLLVL.

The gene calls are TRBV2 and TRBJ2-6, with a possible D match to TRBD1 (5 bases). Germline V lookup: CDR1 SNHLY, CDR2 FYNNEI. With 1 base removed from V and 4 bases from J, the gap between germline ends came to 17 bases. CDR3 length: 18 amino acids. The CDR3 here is CASSEVAGLVRGANVLTF. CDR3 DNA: TGTGCCAGCAGTGAAGTGGCAGGGCTTGTTCGCGGGGCCAACGTCCTGACTTTC.

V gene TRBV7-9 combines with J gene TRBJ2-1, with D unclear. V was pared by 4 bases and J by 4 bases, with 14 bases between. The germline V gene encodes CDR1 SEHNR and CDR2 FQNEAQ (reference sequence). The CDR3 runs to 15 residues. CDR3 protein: CASSSVRFGYNEQFF. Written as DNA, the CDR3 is TGTGCCAGCAGCTCGGTTAGATTCGGGTACAATGAGCAGTTCTTC.

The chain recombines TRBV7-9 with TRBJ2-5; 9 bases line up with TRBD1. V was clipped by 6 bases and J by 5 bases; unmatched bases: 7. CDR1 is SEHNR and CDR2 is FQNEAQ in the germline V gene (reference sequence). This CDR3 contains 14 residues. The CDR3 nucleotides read TGTGCCAGCAGTCAGGACAGGGGCCGGGAGACCCAGTACTTC. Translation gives CASSQDRGRETQYF.

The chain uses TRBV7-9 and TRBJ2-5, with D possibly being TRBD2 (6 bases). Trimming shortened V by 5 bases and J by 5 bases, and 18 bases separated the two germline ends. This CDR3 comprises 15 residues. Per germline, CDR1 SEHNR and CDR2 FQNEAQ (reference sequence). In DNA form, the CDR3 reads TGTGCCAGCAGCCTTACACGAGGACTACCGGAGACCCAGTACTTC. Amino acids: CASSLTRGLPETQYF.

CDR3 in amino acids: CASSLNGIYEQYF. As DNA, the CDR3 is TGTGCCAGCAGCTTGAATGGGATCTACGAGCAGTACTTC. The chain uses TRBV7-2 and TRBJ2-7; D is unresolved. The ends were cut back, 3 bases at V and 3 bases at J, with 9 bases in the middle. Germline V gene sequence: CDR1 SGHTA, CDR2 FQGNSA. The CDR3 totals 13 residues.

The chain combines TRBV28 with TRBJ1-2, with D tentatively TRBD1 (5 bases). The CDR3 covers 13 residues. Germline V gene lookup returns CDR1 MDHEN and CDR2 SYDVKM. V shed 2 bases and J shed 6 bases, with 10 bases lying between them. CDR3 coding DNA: TGTGCCAGCAGTTTAGGGGACGAGGATGGCTACACCTTC. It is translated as CASSLGDEDGYTF.

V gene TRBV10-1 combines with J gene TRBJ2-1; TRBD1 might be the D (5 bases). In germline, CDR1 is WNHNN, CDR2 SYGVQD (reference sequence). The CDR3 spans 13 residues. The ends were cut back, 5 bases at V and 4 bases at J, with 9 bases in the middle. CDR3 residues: CASSPKGYNEQFF. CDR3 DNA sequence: TGCGCCAGCAGTCCTAAGGGGTACAATGAGCAGTTCTTC.